The clone carrying this T cell receptor beta chain has at least ten counts. Its specificity is not known. Researchers barred patients who had uncontrolled infection, other autoimmune disease, pregnancy or lactation. This sample was taken from a study of T cells in Graves' hyperthyroidism and ophthalmopathy. About the research overall: Any treatment followed the collection of peripheral blood at initial diagnosis.

Broader study findings: The model forecast ophthalmopathy, anticipating it by a median about 6.5 months before onset. The blood repertoire included most of the expanded thyroid clonotypes above 0.001.

Using RNA transcripts as the source, TCR beta CDR3 regions were amplified. Researchers ran a first-round RT-PCR on the TCR CDR3 using the HTBI primer set. TCRdb passed the multiplex PCR reads through MiXCR, listing each CDR3 protein once. The repertoire holds some 300,000 distinct CDR3 sequences, with roughly 18% as singletons. This CDR3 contains 15 residues. In germline, CDR1 is SGHAT, CDR2 FQDESV (reference sequence). Trimming cost V 5 bases and J 5 bases; bases outside gene matches: 11. Sequenced material: blood. The chain carries TRBV11-1 and TRBJ2-5, with 7 positions matching TRBD2. This receptor was taken from a man aged 45-60 years with Graves' ophthalmopathy. CDR3 protein: CASSPLGSAGETQYF. CDR3 nucleotides: TGTGCCAGCAGCCCCCTCGGCTCAGCGGGGGAGACCCAGTACTTC. Combining the CDR3 with reference TRBV11-1 and TRBJ2-5 gives the whole variable domain EAEVAQSPRYKITEKSQAVAFWCDPISGHATLYWYRQILGQGPELLVQFQDESVVDDSQLPKDRFSAERLKGVDSTLKIQPAELGDSAMYLCASSPLGSAGETQYFGPGTRLLVL.